This record covers a single TCR beta chain. Its antigen is not identified. Genomic DNA templated the TCR beta VDJ and CDR3 profiling. TCRdb re-called the reads with MiXCR, one entry per CDR3 protein. The top ten hold approximately 13% of the sample, which has around 190,000 distinct CDR3 sequences, about 44% seen once. Patients chosen for sequencing had CD8+CD57+ cells that had expanded, as shown by flow cytometry. The diagnosis in all patients was severe acquired aplastic anemia. These data are taken from a study of CD8+CD57+ T cells in acquired aplastic anemia. Study in general: Sorted CD4+ and CD8+ cells gave a mean 3.2 ug DNA, range roughly 0.19 to 30 ug.

Findings and caveats of the study: Controls did not differ significantly from patients in CD8+ Simpson's diversity. Found in both controls and patients were some 31 CD8+ CDR3 sequences.

With 0 bases clipped from V and 11 bases from J, the junction kept 13 bases outside the gene matches. CDR1 and CDR2 (germline): DFQATT, SNEGSKA (reference sequence). The CDR3 is 14 amino acids. The sequence derives from a human donor with aplastic anemia. Sequencing was performed on sorted CD4+, CD8+, or CD8+CD57+ T cells (not recorded which) from PBMCs. V is TRBV20-1 and J is TRBJ2-7; 7 bases line up with TRBD2. This chain's CDR3 is CSARESGLFAGEYF. In DNA form, the CDR3 reads TGCAGTGCTAGAGAGTCCGGGCTTTTCGCGGGGGAGTACTTC.